These 25 T cell receptor beta chains originate from one sample sequenced in a study of lymphopenia after photon versus proton radiotherapy (dated by TCRdb to about 2019). Library preparation employed the immunoSEQ multiplex PCR assay. In TCRdb, the immuneACCESS table is reduced to in-frame sequences with V and J assigned. These tables do not hold every clone; where another copy was compared, an unresolved V gene accounts for under half, and the others remain unexplained. The table for this sample lists about 70,000 clones; 85% to 95% of them were counted only once. The biggest ten clones account for approximately 2% of the sample. The sample was peripheral blood, taken from a patient treated with photon-based radiotherapy. These receptors came from a woman aged 40 to 50 with cholangiocarcinoma.

The rearrangement links TRBV9 to TRBJ1-1; no firm D call. The CDR3 totals 14 residues. V was pared by 0 bases and J by 4 bases, with 10 bases between. CDR1 is SGDLS, CDR2 YYNGEE, per germline. CDR3 sequence (DNA): TGTGCCAGCAGCGTAGGACCGTTGCCCACTGAAGCTTTCTTT. Protein: CASSVGPLPTEAFF.

The chain combines TRBV14 with TRBJ1-1, with D possibly matching TRBD1 (5 bases). The CDR3 contains 15 residues. Trimming removed 1 base from V and 1 base from J, with 10 bases in between. The V gene's germline CDR1 is SGHDN and CDR2 FVKESK. CDR3: CASSQVKGANTEAFF. The CDR3 DNA follows: TGTGCCAGCAGCCAAGTTAAAGGGGCGAACACTGAAGCTTTCTTT.

The V and J genes are TRBV28 and TRBJ1-5, with 9 bases lining up with TRBD1. Germline V gene sequence: CDR1 MDHEN, CDR2 SYDVKM. The junction had 16 bases not matched to a gene; V was cut back by 2 bases and J by 5 bases. The CDR3 has 19 amino acids. Here the CDR3 DNA reads TGTGCCAGCAGTTTAGGGACAGGAGTAGGGACAGGGCAGGATCAGCCCCAGCATTTT. Translated: CASSLGTGVGTGQDQPQHF.

This chain connects TRBV5-1 to TRBJ2-2; no reliable D call. Trimming shortened V by 4 bases and J by 1 base, and 8 bases separated the two germline ends. This CDR3 contains 14 residues. CDR1 and CDR2 from the germline V gene are SGHRS and YFSETQ. The chain's CDR3 is CASSTHQNTGELFF. CDR3 DNA sequence: TGCGCCAGCAGCACCCACCAGAACACCGGGGAGCTGTTTTTT.

This clone was observed a single time. V and J are TRBV7-9 and TRBJ2-3; 10 bases fit TRBD2. This CDR3 has 15 residues. With V trimmed by 3 bases and J by 1 base, 1 base remained unmatched. Germline assignment: CDR1 SEHNR and CDR2 FQNEAQ (reference sequence). The CDR3: CASSFSGGGTDTQYF. For the CDR3, the DNA is TGTGCCAGCAGCTTCAGCGGGGGGGGCACAGATACGCAGTATTTT.

The V and J genes are TRBV2 and TRBJ2-1; no firm D call. From germline, CDR1 is SNHLY and CDR2 FYNNEI. Trimming shortened V by 4 bases and J by 0 bases, and 7 bases separated the two germline ends. This CDR3 region has 14 residues. The CDR3 spells CASSVRSSYNEQFF. The DNA of the CDR3 is TGTGCCAGCAGTGTGCGGAGCTCCTACAATGAGCAGTTCTTC.

The gene calls are TRBV27 and TRBJ1-5; TRBD1 is a possible D gene (5 bases). Germline lookup yields CDR1 MNHEY and CDR2 SMNVEV (reference sequence). The CDR3 covers 20 residues. V gave up 5 bases and J gave up 2 bases, with 28 bases separating them. For the CDR3, the DNA is TGTGCCAGCAGTCCCCTCGCAGGGCTTTTATCCGAAGTTGGCAATCAGCCCCAGCATTTT. Translating gives CASSPLAGLLSEVGNQPQHF.

The rearrangement links TRBV27 to TRBJ2-5; TRBD1 agrees at 7 bases. The CDR3 is 14 amino acids. Per the germline V gene, CDR1 is MNHEY and CDR2 is SMNVEV (reference sequence). V trimming: 6 bases; J trimming: 5 bases; junction bases outside the gene matches: 9. In nucleotides, the CDR3 is TGTGCCAGCAGGAGAACGACAGGGTCGGAGACCCAGTACTTC. Its protein is CASRRTTGSETQYF.

This chain links TRBV30 with TRBJ2-2; D is perhaps TRBD2 (6 bases). Trimming removed 0 bases from V and 3 bases from J, with 14 bases in between. The CDR3 extends over 16 amino acids. Germline V lookup: CDR1 GTSNPN, CDR2 SVGIG (reference sequence). This chain's CDR3 is CAWSVLGGADTGELFF. CDR3 DNA sequence: TGTGCCTGGAGTGTACTCGGGGGAGCGGACACCGGGGAGCTGTTTTTT.

V is TRBV2 and J is TRBJ1-2, with D unresolved. Per germline, CDR1 SNHLY and CDR2 FYNNEI. This CDR3 has 11 amino acids. Trimming cost V 0 bases and J 8 bases, with 4 bases left between them. CDR3 amino acids: CASSEALGYTF. The CDR3, as DNA: TGTGCCAGCAGTGAAGCGCTAGGCTACACCTTC.

Here the CDR3 reads CASSGAVSSNYGYTF. CDR3 in DNA: TGTGCCAGCAGTGGGGCCGTTAGCTCTAACTATGGCTACACCTTC. V is TRBV6-1 and J is TRBJ1-2; no firm D call. CDR1 is MNHNS and CDR2 is SASEGT in the germline V gene. CDR3 length equals 15 residues. V was cut by 4 bases and J by 0 bases, with 12 bases left in between.

This chain connects TRBV2 to TRBJ1-2, with D perhaps TRBD1 (5 bases). Germline CDR1 and CDR2: SNHLY and FYNNEI. Trimming took off 2 bases at V and 4 bases at J, with 14 bases between the two ends. There are 15 residues in the CDR3. In DNA form, the CDR3 reads TGTGCCAGCAGTGAATCCCCCTGGGGACCCTATGGCTACACCTTC. Its protein is CASSESPWGPYGYTF.

The chain joins TRBV29-1 to TRBJ1-1; the match to TRBD1 covers 7 bases. After removal of 7 bases from V and 1 base from J, the junction contained 9 bases not matched to a gene. Germline V lookup: CDR1 SQVTM, CDR2 ANQGSEA. The CDR3 has 14 amino acids. In nucleotides, the CDR3 is TGCAGCGGCCTTGGGGGACAGTCGAACACTGAAGCTTTCTTT. Its protein is CSGLGGQSNTEAFF.

The chain has TRBV30 and TRBJ2-3, with D possibly matching TRBD1 (8 bases). Germline assignment: CDR1 GTSNPN and CDR2 SVGIG (reference sequence). CDR3 length: 14 residues. Trimming took 6 bases from V and 0 from J, leaving 13 bases between them. The CDR3 reads CACIQGGSTDTQYF. CDR3 DNA: TGTGCCTGCATACAGGGGGGGAGCACAGATACGCAGTATTTT. The full variable domain, its missing parts supplied by reference TRBV30 and TRBJ2-3, is SQTIHQWPATLVQPVGSPLSLECTVEGTSNPNLYWYRQAAGRGLQLLFYSVGIGQISSEVPQNLSASRPQDRQFILSSKKLLLSDSGFYLCACIQGGSTDTQYFGPGTRLTVL.

This chain joins TRBV19 and TRBJ2-1, with D unclear. From germline, CDR1 is LNHDA and CDR2 SQIVND (reference sequence). The CDR3 covers 14 residues. V shed 3 bases and J shed 3 bases, with 9 bases lying between them. The CDR3 sequence: CASSIQRLYNEQFF. In nucleotides, the CDR3 is TGTGCCAGTAGTATCCAGCGACTCTACAATGAGCAGTTCTTC.

The chain employs TRBV28 and TRBJ1-2; possible D gene TRBD1, 6 bases. This CDR3 is built from 14 residues. Trimming pared 6 bases from V and 4 bases from J, leaving 15 bases between. The germline CDR1 and CDR2 sequences are MDHEN and SYDVKM. The CDR3 nucleotides are TGTGCCAGCAGATCTATCGGGACACCCTATGGCTACACCTTC. It specifies CASRSIGTPYGYTF.

The V gene is TRBV27, the J gene TRBJ1-1, with D perhaps TRBD1 (5 bases). Germline CDR1 reads MNHEY; CDR2 reads SMNVEV (reference sequence). V dropped 4 bases and J dropped 1 base, with 7 bases sitting between them. CDR3 length: 13 residues. The CDR3 region has the DNA TGTGCCAGCAGTTGGGGCCGGAACACTGAAGCTTTCTTT. Translating gives CASSWGRNTEAFF.

The gene calls are TRBV28 and TRBJ2-2; 7 nucleotides match TRBD2. The CDR3 sequence is 15 residues long. Per the germline V gene, CDR1 is MDHEN and CDR2 is SYDVKM. V dropped 10 bases and J dropped 0; count of bases not matched to a gene: 8. The CDR3 nucleotides are TGTGCCATCCTCCCCGGACTAGCGAACACCGGGGAGCTGTTTTTT. The encoded protein is CAILPGLANTGELFF. Variable domain in full (rest from reference TRBV28 and TRBJ2-2): DVKVTQSSRYLVKRTGEKVFLECVQDMDHENMFWYRQDPGLGLRLIYFSYDVKMKEKGDIPEGYSVSREKKERFSLILESASTNQTSMYLCAILPGLANTGELFFGEGSRLTVL.

V gene TRBV28 combines with J gene TRBJ2-3, with D possibly TRBD2 on 5 matching bases. V lost 3 bases and J lost 4, with 5 bases in between. Per germline, CDR1 MDHEN and CDR2 SYDVKM. This CDR3 is built from 12 residues. The CDR3 is CASSFGADTQYF. CDR3 nucleotide sequence: TGTGCCAGCAGTTTCGGGGCAGATACGCAGTATTTT.

The V call is TRBV6-5, the J call TRBJ1-5; a possible D gene is TRBD1 (5 bases). The CDR3 consists of 15 residues. Per germline, CDR1 MNHEY and CDR2 SVGAGI. The V and J ends lost 2 bases and 1 base respectively, with 9 bases between them. The CDR3 nucleotides read TGTGCCAGCAGTTACCAGGGTTTAAGCAATCAGCCCCAGCATTTT. Protein: CASSYQGLSNQPQHF.

This chain uses TRBV30 with TRBJ1-4; D unclear. The germline V gene has CDR1 GTSNPN and CDR2 SVGIG (reference sequence). The CDR3 runs 17 residues. Trimming took off 0 bases at V and 8 bases at J, with 22 bases between the two ends. The CDR3 is CAWSVRRPSGVGEKLFF. The CDR3 nucleotides are TGTGCCTGGAGTGTCAGAAGACCTTCCGGGGTGGGGGAAAAACTGTTTTTT.

This clone was recorded once. The V and J genes are TRBV7-8 and TRBJ1-1, with TRBD1 matching 7 bases. The CDR3 contains 15 residues. Germline CDR1 is SGHVS and CDR2 is FQNEAQ. The CDR3 region is CATTKGAALNTEAFF. The CDR3 DNA reads as TGTGCTACTACAAAGGGGGCGGCCTTGAACACTGAAGCTTTCTTT.

The chain joins TRBV5-1 to TRBJ2-1; D is ambiguous. Germline V gene data show CDR1 as SGHRS and CDR2 as YFSETQ. The CDR3 spans 13 residues. V lost 0 bases to trimming and J lost 5 bases, with 6 bases between them. CDR3 in amino acids: CASSLDPHNEQFF. CDR3 coding DNA: TGCGCCAGCAGCTTGGACCCCCACAATGAGCAGTTCTTC.

The chain combines TRBV6-1 with TRBJ1-5, with no clear D. Germline V gene lookup returns CDR1 MNHNS and CDR2 SASEGT. The CDR3 has 14 residues. V lost 3 bases, J lost 4 bases, and 10 bases lay in between. CDR3 protein: CASSEAAENQPQHF. CDR3 in DNA: TGTGCCAGCAGTGAGGCGGCAGAAAATCAGCCCCAGCATTTT.

The chain recombines TRBV6-5 with TRBJ1-6, with 8 bases lining up with TRBD1. The V and J ends lost 4 bases and 7 bases, in that order; junction bases with no gene match: 6. Germline V gene lookup returns CDR1 MNHEY and CDR2 SVGAGI. The CDR3 runs 15 residues. In DNA, the CDR3 is TGTGCCAGCAGTTCCCCCGGACAGGGAAATTCACCCCTCCACTTT. It is translated as CASSSPGQGNSPLHF.